The rows below give T cell receptor beta chains drawn from one sample of a study of blood T cell repertoires in COVID-19. Some clones are missing from TCRdb's copy, which holds only in-frame ones; the method was immunoSEQ multiplex PCR. The sample contains around 170,000 clones, about 88% of which appear only once. Sequencing input: peripheral blood. The origin of the receptors is a man aged 60 to 75 with COVID-19, enrolled during active disease. Each CDR3 is given with its conserved first and last residue.

j_gene	v_gene	CDR3aa
TRBJ2-1	TRBV11-2	CASSLGLAGSSYNEQFF
TRBJ1-4	TRBV11-2	CASSSHARVSNEKLFF
TRBJ2-1	TRBV29-1	CSVSPTGVNSYNEQFF
TRBJ1-6	TRBV7-9	CASSSGSGISPLHF
TRBJ1-2	TRBV3-1/TRBV3-2	CASSLGIHYGYTF
TRBJ1-2	TRBV6-2/TRBV6-3	CASSTLRRGPNYGYTF
TRBJ2-5	TRBV9	CASSPRTGGGETQYF
TRBJ2-3	TRBV7-3	CASSPGGQNTDTQYF
TRBJ2-7	TRBV28	CATSRTPDYEQYF
TRBJ1-6	TRBV18	CASSPPGQVNSPLHF
TRBJ1-4	TRBV7-9	CASSLVFQGEEKLFF
TRBJ1-4	TRBV6-2/TRBV6-3	CASSLSLNEKLFF
TRBJ1-1	TRBV7-2	CASSTGQGRYTEAFF
TRBJ1-1	TRBV3-1/TRBV3-2	CASRIEGANTEAFF
TRBJ1-2	TRBV20-1	CSGSGDGYTF
TRBJ2-7	TRBV4-1	CASSQPGQTYEQYF
TRBJ2-5	TRBV15	CATSRAEMETQYF
TRBJ1-2	TRBV4-3	CASSQGIGTGSNYGYTF
TRBJ2-5	TRBV6-5	CASSRTVQETQYF
TRBJ2-1	TRBV7-2	CASSFRPASGNSYNEQFF
TRBJ1-2	TRBV24-1	CATSDRTGLYGYTF
TRBJ1-1	TRBV7-2	CASSLVEGGAGTEAFF
TRBJ2-2	TRBV7-3	CASSETSQAPGELFF
TRBJ1-6	TRBV6-6	CASSPGQGNANSPLHF
TRBJ1-3	TRBV2	CASTAVGGGSGNTIYF
TRBJ1-3	TRBV19	CASSIKGAGNTIYF
TRBJ1-1	TRBV5-1	CASSWDRNTEAFF
TRBJ1-2	TRBV2	CASNGQGAISGYTF
TRBJ1-2	TRBV19	CASSPPGTGGLDYGYTF
TRBJ2-2	TRBV4-3	CASSQKLTGGGSGELFF
TRBJ2-7	TRBV6-5	CATNTGTDYEQYF